These T cell receptor beta chains were read from a single sample in a study of T-cell memory formation after mild COVID-19. Each CDR3 protein gets one entry after TCRdb re-called the 5' RACE reads with MiXCR. Of about 400,000 distinct CDR3 sequences listed, more than 15% are singletons. The material sequenced was PBMCs or a T cell subset sorted from them (not recorded which). Source of these receptors: a man aged 18 to 30 who had mild COVID-19 (a few samples of this study predate the infection). Cell type and time point are not known. CDR3s include the opening cysteine and the closing phenylalanine or tryptophan. D genes are given only for firm matches. Expanded clones are given a class, and other clones once, few, many or no size at all.

few	TRBV20-1	-	12	TRBJ1-4	TGCAGTGCTCTGGAGGGCGGTCGAGAACTGTTTTTT	CSALEGGRELFF
-	TRBV12-3/TRBV12-4	-	13	TRBJ1-1	TGTGCCAGCAGGTCTACAGGGAACACTGAAGCTTTCTTT	CASRSTGNTEAFF
few	TRBV12-3/TRBV12-4	-	10	TRBJ1-1	TGTGCCCAGGACAGTCTTGAAGCTTTCTTT	CAQDSLEAFF
-	TRBV2	-	15	TRBJ1-3	TGTGCCAGCAGTGAAGCGGATGGGACTGGAAACACCATATATTTT	CASSEADGTGNTIYF
-	TRBV18	TRBD1	14	TRBJ1-6	TGTGCCAGCTCATGGACAGGGGGAGATTCACCCCTCCACTTT	CASSWTGGDSPLHF
-	TRBV2	-	12	TRBJ2-7	TGTGCCAGCAGTTGGACGATCTACGAGCAGTACTTC	CASSWTIYEQYF
-	TRBV5-1	TRBD2	14	TRBJ2-1	TGCGCCAGCAGCTCCGGGGGGGAATACAATGAGCAGTTCTTC	CASSSGGEYNEQFF
many	TRBV18	TRBD1	15	TRBJ2-3	TGTGCCAGCTCACCACAGGGGGCAAGAGGAGATACGCAGTATTTT	CASSPQGARGDTQYF
few	TRBV6-5	-	18	TRBJ2-2	TGTGCCAGCAGAAAATTCGCGTACGGGACACTTAACACCGGGGAGCTGTTTTTT	CASRKFAYGTLNTGELFF
many	TRBV5-6	-	12	TRBJ2-3	TGTGCCAGCAGCTTGCGGGACTATACGCAGTATTTT	CASSLRDYTQYF
few	TRBV6-5	-	15	TRBJ2-7	TGTGCCAGCAGTTACTACACTAAGGGATCCTACGAGCAGTACTTC	CASSYYTKGSYEQYF
-	TRBV9	-	13	TRBJ1-6	TGTGCCAGCAGCGAGACGGGTAATTCACCCCTCCACTTT	CASSETGNSPLHF
-	TRBV12-3/TRBV12-4	TRBD2	16	TRBJ2-3	TGTGCCAGCAGCCAACTAGCGGGGGGATTAGCAGATACGCAGTATTTT	CASSQLAGGLADTQYF
few	TRBV5-1	-	14	TRBJ2-2	TGCGCCAGCAGAAATTCCTTCGGCACCGGGGAGCTGTTTTTT	CASRNSFGTGELFF
-	TRBV7-9	-	12	TRBJ2-2	TGTGCCAGCAGCTTTATCGCCGGGGAGCTGTTTTTT	CASSFIAGELFF
-	TRBV25-1	-	13	TRBJ1-2	TGTGCCAGCTCATGGGGGCGCGACTATGGCTACACCTTC	CASSWGRDYGYTF
-	TRBV6-1	-	14	TRBJ2-3	TGTGCCAGCAGTGAATGGCCCACGGGGGATACGCAGTATTTT	CASSEWPTGDTQYF
few	TRBV24-1	TRBD1	14	TRBJ2-3	TGTGCCACCCAAGGGACAGGGGTCACAGATACGCAGTATTTT	CATQGTGVTDTQYF
-	TRBV6-5	-	12	TRBJ2-7	TGTGCCAGCAGGCAGGGTCCCTACGAGCAGTACTTC	CASRQGPYEQYF
few	TRBV7-9	TRBD1	17	TRBJ2-5	TGTGCCAGCAGCCGAGAGGCCTACAGGGGGCGTAGGGAGACCCAGTACTTC	CASSREAYRGRRETQYF
-	TRBV20-1	-	16	TRBJ1-4	TGCAGTGCTAGAGATCTGGAGAGCCCCTGGGATGAAAAACTGTTTTTT	CSARDLESPWDEKLFF
-	TRBV12-3/TRBV12-4	-	12	TRBJ1-2	TGTGCCAGCAGTCCGTGTGCTCATGGCTACACCTTC	CASSPCAHGYTF
few	TRBV7-8	TRBD1	14	TRBJ1-2	TGTGCCAGCAGCTGGGGACAGGCAGAATATGGCTACACCTTC	CASSWGQAEYGYTF
few	TRBV12-3/TRBV12-4	-	15	TRBJ2-1	TGTGCCAGCGTAGGGAACAGGAGCTCCTACAATGAGCAGTTCTTC	CASVGNRSSYNEQFF
-	TRBV7-2	TRBD2	15	TRBJ2-7	TGTGCCAGCAGGGAGAGCGGGGGGGCATCCTACGAGCAGTACTTC	CASRESGGASYEQYF